The rows below give T cell receptor beta chains drawn from one sample of a study of blood T cell repertoires in COVID-19. The protocol was immunoSEQ multiplex PCR, while the TCRdb copy is restricted to in-frame clones and leaves out a portion. This sample has 200,000 to 300,000 clones, with about 90% found just once. The sequenced sample was peripheral blood. The receptors come from a man aged 55 to 70 who had recovered from COVID-19. Each CDR3 is given with its conserved first and last residue. D genes are given only for firm matches. The size field is filled for only some rows; it gives once, few, many or a size class.

>TRBD1|-|TRBV12-3/TRBV12-4|TRBJ1-4
CASGQGLREKLFF
TGTGCCAGTGGACAGGGGTTGCGTGAAAAACTGTTTTTT
>-|few|TRBV21-1|TRBJ1-2
CASSLTGGYGYTF
TGTGCCAGCAGCCTAACAGGGGGCTATGGCTACACCTTC
>-|-|TRBV30|TRBJ1-4
CAWKRAGSTYEKLFF
TGTGCCTGGAAACGGGCAGGGTCAACATATGAAAAACTGTTTTTT
>TRBD1|-|TRBV5-5|TRBJ2-3
CASSLTGTGGVDTQYF
TGTGCCAGCAGCCTCACCGGGACAGGGGGCGTAGATACGCAGTATTTT
>TRBD1|once|TRBV30|TRBJ1-5
CAWRHRDRGVSQPQHF
TGTGCCTGGAGACACCGGGACAGGGGCGTTAGTCAGCCCCAGCATTTT
>-|few|TRBV18|TRBJ2-7
CASSPFRELTGEQYF
TGTGCCAGCTCACCATTCAGGGAACTCACGGGCGAGCAGTACTTC
>-|-|TRBV6-4|TRBJ2-6
CASSDEATGANVLTF
TGTGCCAGCAGTGACGAGGCAACTGGGGCCAACGTCCTGACTTTC
>TRBD1|-|TRBV2|TRBJ1-5
CASRTGQGKGQPQHF
TGTGCCAGCAGGACGGGACAGGGGAAGGGACAGCCCCAGCATTTT
>-|once|TRBV5-4|TRBJ2-6
CASRGVTGANVLTF
TGTGCCAGCAGAGGAGTAACTGGGGCCAACGTCCTGACTTTC
>-|-|TRBV2|TRBJ1-3
CASMGVAGLPNSGNTIYF
TGTGCCAGCATGGGAGTAGCAGGACTTCCTAACTCTGGAAACACCATATATTTT
>TRBD2|few|TRBV3-1/TRBV3-2|TRBJ2-2
CASSQRSSGGTGELFF
TGTGCCAGCAGCCAGCGGTCTAGCGGGGGAACCGGGGAGCTGTTTTTT
>TRBD2|-|TRBV10-3|TRBJ2-1
CAISGAGSSYNEQFF
TGTGCCATCAGCGGAGCGGGGAGCTCCTACAATGAGCAGTTCTTC
>TRBD2|-|TRBV14|TRBJ2-1
CASSLFSGGAIGEQFF
TGTGCCAGCAGCCTCTTTAGCGGGGGAGCGATCGGTGAGCAGTTCTTC
>TRBD1|once|TRBV7-9|TRBJ1-1
CASSKRTGGEAFF
TGTGCCAGCAGCAAGCGGACAGGGGGGGAAGCTTTCTTT
>-|-|TRBV18|TRBJ1-5
CASSPPGILQGNQPQHF
TGTGCCAGCTCCCCTCCCGGGATCCTTCAGGGCAATCAGCCCCAGCATTTT
>TRBD1|-|TRBV3-1/TRBV3-2|TRBJ2-6
CASTPGGTGGTGANVLTF
TGTGCCAGCACCCCGGGGGGGACAGGGGGAACTGGGGCCAACGTCCTGACTTTC
>-|-|TRBV6-5|TRBJ1-2
CASTRQERIDGYTF
TGTGCCAGCACTCGACAGGAGCGGATTGATGGCTACACCTTC
>-|-|TRBV7-2|TRBJ2-2
CASTMGLRRTGELFF
TGTGCCAGCACCATGGGGCTCAGGCGGACCGGGGAGCTGTTTTTT
>-|-|TRBV27|TRBJ2-3
CASSFAPPDTSTDTQYF
TGTGCCAGCAGTTTCGCCCCCCCGGACACGTCCACAGATACGCAGTATTTT